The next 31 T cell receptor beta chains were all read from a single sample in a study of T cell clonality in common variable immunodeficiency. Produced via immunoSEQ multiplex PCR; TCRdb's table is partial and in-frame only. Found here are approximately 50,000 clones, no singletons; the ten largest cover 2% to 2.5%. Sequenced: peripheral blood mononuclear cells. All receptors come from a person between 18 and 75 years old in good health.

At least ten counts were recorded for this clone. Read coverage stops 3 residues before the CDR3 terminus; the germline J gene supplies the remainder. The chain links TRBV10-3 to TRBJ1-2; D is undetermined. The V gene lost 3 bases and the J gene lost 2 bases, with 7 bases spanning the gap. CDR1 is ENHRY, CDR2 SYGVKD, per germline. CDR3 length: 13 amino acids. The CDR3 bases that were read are TGTGCCATCAGTGACGCGGGGAACTATGGC. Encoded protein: CAISDAGNYG. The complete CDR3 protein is CAISDAGNYGYTF.

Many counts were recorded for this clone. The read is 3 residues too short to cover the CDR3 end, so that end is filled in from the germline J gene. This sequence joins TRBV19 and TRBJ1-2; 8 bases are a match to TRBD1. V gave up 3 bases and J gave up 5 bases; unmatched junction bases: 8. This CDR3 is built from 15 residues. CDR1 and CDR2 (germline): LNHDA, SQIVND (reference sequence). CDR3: CASSISPRDRYGYTF. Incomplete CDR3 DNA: TGTGCCAGTAGTATTTCTCCCCGGGACAGGTATGGC.

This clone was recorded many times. Incomplete CDR3 DNA: TGTGCCAGCAGCTTGTATGGACAGGGGTTTGACACC. Residues: CASSLYGQGFDT. The whole CDR3 region reads CASSLYGQGFDTIYF. The V gene is TRBV5-5, the J gene TRBJ1-3; TRBD1 matches at 9 bases. The read terminates 3 residues before the CDR3 end, so the remaining end is supplied by the germline J gene. The V and J ends lost 1 base and 8 bases, in that order; junction bases with no gene match: 7. Germline CDR1 reads SGHKS; CDR2 reads YYEKEE (reference sequence). This CDR3 comprises 15 residues.

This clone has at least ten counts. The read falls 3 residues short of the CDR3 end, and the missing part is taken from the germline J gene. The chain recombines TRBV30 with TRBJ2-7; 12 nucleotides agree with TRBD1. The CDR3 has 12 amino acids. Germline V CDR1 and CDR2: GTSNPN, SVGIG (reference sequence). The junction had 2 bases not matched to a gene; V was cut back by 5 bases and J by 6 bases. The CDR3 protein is CAWGTGGFEQYF. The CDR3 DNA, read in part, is TGTGCCTGGGGGACAGGGGGCTTCGAG.

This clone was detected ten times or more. CDR3 in amino acids: CASSPITPRTDTQYF. Partial CDR3 DNA: TGTGCCAGCAGCCCAATAACACCCCGCACAGATACG. The gene calls are TRBV28 and TRBJ2-3, with D unresolved. Read sequence stops 3 residues before the CDR3 end, and the germline J gene provides the missing end. CDR1 is MDHEN, CDR2 SYDVKM, per germline. The CDR3 spans 15 residues. Trimming stripped 6 bases from V and 1 base from J, with 14 bases between.

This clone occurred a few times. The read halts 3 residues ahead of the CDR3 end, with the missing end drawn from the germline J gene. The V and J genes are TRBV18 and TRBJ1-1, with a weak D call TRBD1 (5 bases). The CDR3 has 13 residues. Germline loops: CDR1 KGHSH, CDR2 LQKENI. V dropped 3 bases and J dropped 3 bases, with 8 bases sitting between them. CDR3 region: CASSPTRDTEAFF. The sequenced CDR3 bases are TGTGCCAGCTCACCGACCAGGGACACTGAA. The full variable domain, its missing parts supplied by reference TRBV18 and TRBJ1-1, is NAGVMQNPRHLVRRRGQEARLRCSPMKGHSHVYWYRQLPEEGLKFMVYLQKENIIDESGMPKERFSAEFPKEGPSILRIQQVVRGDSAAYFCASSPTRDTEAFFGQGTRLTVV.

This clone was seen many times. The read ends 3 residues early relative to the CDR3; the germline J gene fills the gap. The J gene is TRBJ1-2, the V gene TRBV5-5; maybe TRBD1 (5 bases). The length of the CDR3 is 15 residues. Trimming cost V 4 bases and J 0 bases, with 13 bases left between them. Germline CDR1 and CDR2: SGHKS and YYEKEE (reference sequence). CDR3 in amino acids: CASSPLPTANYGYTF. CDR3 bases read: TGTGCCAGCAGCCCCCTCCCGACAGCTAACTATGGC.

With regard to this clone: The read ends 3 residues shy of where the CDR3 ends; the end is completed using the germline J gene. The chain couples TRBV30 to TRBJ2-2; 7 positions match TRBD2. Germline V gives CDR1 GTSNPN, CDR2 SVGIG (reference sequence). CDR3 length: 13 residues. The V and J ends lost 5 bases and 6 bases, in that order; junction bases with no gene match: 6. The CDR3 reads CAWVAGVAGELFF. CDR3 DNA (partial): TGTGCCTGGGTTGCGGGGGTCGCCGGGGAG.

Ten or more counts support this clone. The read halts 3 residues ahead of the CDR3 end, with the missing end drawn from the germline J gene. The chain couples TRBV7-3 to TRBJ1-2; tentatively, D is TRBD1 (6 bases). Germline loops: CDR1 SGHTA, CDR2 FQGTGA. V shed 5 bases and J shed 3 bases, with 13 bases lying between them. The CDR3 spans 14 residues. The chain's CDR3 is CASSPQAGDYGYTF. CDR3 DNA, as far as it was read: TGTGCCAGCAGCCCTCAAGCAGGGGACTATGGC. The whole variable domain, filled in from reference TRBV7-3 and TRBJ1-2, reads GAGVSQTPSNKVTEKGKYVELRCDPISGHTALYWYRQSLGQGPEFLIYFQGTGAADDSGLPNDRFFAVRPEGSVSTLKIQRTERGDSAVYLCASSPQAGDYGYTFGSGTRLTVV.

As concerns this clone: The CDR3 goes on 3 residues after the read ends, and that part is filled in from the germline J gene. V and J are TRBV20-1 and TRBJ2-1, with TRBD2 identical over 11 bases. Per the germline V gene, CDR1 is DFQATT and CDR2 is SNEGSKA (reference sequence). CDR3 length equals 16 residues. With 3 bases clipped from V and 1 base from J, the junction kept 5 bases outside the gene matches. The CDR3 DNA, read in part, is TGCAGTGCTAGTAGGCTAGCGGGAGGTTCCTACAATGAG. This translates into CSASRLAGGSYNE. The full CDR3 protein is CSASRLAGGSYNEQFF.

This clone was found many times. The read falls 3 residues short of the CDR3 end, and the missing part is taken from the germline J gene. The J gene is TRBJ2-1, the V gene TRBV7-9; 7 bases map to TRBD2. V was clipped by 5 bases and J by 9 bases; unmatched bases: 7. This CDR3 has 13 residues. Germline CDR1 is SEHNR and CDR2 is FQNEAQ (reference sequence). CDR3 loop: CASSPGLPSEQFF. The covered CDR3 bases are TGTGCCAGCAGCCCGGGACTACCCAGTGAG.

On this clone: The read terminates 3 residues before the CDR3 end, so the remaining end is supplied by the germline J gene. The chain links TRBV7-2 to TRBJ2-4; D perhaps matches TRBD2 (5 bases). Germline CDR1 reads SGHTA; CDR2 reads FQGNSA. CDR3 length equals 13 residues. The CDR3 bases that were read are TGTGCCAGCAGCCAACAGACGGCCCGGGGT. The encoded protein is CASSQQTARG. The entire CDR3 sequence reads CASSQQTARGQYF.

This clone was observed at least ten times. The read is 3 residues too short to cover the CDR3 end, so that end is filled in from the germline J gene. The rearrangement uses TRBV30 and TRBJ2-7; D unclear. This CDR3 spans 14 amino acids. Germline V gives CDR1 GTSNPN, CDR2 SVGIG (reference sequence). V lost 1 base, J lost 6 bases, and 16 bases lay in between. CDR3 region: CAWSAGLKISEQYF. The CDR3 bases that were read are TGTGCCTGGAGTGCAGGCCTGAAGATTTCCGAG.

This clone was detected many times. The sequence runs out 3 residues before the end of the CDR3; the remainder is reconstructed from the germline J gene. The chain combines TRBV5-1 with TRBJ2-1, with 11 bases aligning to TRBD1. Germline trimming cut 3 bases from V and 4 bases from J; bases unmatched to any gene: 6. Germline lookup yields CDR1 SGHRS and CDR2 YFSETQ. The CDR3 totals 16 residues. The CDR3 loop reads CASSYGTGGIYNEQFF. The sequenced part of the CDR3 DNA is TGCGCCAGCAGCTACGGGACAGGGGGTATTTACAATGAG.

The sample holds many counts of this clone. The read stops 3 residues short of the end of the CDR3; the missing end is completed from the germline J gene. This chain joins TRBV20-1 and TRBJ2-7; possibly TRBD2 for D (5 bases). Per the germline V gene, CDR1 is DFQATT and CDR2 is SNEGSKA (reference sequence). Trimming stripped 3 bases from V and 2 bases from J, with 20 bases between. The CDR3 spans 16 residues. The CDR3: CSARPPAGSDPYEQYF. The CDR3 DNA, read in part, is TGCAGTGCTAGGCCCCCCGCGGGTAGCGACCCCTACGAG.

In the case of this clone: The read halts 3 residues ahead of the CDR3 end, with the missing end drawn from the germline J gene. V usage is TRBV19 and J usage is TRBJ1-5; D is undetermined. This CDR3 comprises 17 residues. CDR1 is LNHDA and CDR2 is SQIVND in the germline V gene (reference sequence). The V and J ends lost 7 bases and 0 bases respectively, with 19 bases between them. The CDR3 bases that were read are TGTGCCAGTACTCTAGATGCGGGTTACTATAGCAATCAGCCC. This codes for CASTLDAGYYSNQP. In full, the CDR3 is CASTLDAGYYSNQPQHF.

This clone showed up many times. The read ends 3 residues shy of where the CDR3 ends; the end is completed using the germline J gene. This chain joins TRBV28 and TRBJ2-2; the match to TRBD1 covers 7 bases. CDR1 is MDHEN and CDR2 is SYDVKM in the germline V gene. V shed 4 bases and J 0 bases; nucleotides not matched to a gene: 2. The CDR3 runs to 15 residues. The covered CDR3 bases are TGTGCCAGCAGTTGGGGGACAGCGAACACCGGGGAG. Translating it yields CASSWGTANTGE. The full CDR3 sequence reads CASSWGTANTGELFF.

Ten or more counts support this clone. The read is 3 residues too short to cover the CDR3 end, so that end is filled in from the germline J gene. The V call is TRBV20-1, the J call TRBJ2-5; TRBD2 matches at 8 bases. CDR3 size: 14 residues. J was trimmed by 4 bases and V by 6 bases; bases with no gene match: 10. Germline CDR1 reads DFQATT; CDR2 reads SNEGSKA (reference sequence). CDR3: CSARGGRGRETQYF. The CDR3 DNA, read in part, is TGCAGTGCCCGGGGGGGGAGGGGCCGAGAGACC.

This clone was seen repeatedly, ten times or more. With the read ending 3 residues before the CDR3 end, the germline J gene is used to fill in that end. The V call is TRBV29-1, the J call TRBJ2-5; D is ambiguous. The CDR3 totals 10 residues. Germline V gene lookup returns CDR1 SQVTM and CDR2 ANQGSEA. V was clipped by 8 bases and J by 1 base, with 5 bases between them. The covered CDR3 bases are TGCAGCAGCCTCCAAGAGACC. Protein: CSSLQET. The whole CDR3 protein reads CSSLQETQYF.

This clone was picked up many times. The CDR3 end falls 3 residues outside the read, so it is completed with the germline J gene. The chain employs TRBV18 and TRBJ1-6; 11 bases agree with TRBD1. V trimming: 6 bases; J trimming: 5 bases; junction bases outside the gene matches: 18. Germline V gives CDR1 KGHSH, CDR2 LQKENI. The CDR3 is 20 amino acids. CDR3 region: CASSLTPAGTGGSNNSPLHF. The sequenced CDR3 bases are TGTGCCAGCTCGCTTACCCCCGCCGGGACAGGGGGATCCAATAATTCACCC.

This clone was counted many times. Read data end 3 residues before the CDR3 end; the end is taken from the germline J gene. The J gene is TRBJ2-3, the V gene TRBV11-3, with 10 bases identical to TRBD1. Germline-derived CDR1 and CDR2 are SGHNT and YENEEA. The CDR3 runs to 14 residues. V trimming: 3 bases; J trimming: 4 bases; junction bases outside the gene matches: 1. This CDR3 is CASSLTGGSDTQYF. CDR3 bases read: TGTGCCAGCAGCTTGACAGGGGGCTCAGATACG.

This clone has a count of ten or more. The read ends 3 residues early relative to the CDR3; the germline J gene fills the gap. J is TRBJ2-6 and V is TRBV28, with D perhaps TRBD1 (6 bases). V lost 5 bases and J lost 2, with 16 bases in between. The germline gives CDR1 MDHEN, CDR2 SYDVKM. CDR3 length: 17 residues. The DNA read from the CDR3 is TGTGCCAGCAGTATAGAGGGTACAGGGACTGGGGCCAACGTC. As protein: CASSIEGTGTGANV. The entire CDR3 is CASSIEGTGTGANVLTF.

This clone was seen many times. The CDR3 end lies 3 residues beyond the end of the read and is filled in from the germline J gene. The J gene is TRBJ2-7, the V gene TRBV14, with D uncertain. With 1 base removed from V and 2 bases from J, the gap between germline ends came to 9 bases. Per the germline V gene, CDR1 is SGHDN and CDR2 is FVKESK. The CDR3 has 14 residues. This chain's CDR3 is CASSQGDNPYEQYF. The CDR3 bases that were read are TGTGCCAGCAGCCAAGGCGACAATCCCTACGAG. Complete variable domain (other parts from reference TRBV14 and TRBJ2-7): EAGVTQFPSHSVIEKGQTVTLRCDPISGHDNLYWYRRVMGKEIKFLLHFVKESKQDESGMPNNRFLAERTGGTYSTLKVQPAELEDSGVYFCASSQGDNPYEQYFGPGTRLTVT.

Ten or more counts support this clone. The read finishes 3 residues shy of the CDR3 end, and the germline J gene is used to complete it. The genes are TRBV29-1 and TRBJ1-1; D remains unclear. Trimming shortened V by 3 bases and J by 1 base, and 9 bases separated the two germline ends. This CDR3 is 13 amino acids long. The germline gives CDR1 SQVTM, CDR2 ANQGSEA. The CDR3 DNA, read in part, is TGCAGCGTTGATCGTCCAGGGAACACTGAA. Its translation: CSVDRPGNTE. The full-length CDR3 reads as CSVDRPGNTEAFF.

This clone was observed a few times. CDR3: CASSPGQMDTEAFF. Incomplete CDR3 DNA: TGTGCCAGCAGCCCCGGACAGATGGACACTGAA. J is TRBJ1-1 and V is TRBV11-2; TRBD1 might be the D (6 bases). The read is 3 residues too short to cover the CDR3 end, so that end is filled in from the germline J gene. The CDR3 contains 14 residues. Germline V gene sequence: CDR1 SGHAT, CDR2 FQNNGV. V was trimmed by 5 bases and J by 3 bases, leaving 13 bases between them. Using reference TRBV11-2 and TRBJ1-1 for the parts outside the CDR3, the full variable domain is EAGVAQSPRYKIIEKRQSVAFWCNPISGHATLYWYQQILGQGPKLLIQFQNNGVVDDSQLPKDRFSAERLKGVDSTLKIQPAKLEDSAVYLCASSPGQMDTEAFFGQGTRLTVV.

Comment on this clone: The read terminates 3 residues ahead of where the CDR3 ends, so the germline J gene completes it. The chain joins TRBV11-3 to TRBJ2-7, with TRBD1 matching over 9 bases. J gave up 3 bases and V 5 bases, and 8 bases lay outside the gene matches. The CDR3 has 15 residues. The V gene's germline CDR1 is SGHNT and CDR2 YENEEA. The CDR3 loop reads CASSRHRDRDYEQYF. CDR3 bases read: TGTGCCAGCAGCCGTCACCGGGACAGGGACTACGAG.

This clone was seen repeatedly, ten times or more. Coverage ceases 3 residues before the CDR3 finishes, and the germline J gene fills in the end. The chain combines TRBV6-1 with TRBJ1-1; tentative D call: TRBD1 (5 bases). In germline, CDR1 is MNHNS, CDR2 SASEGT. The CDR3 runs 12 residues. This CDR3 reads CASSARDYEAFF. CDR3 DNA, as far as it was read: TGTGCCAGCAGTGCCCGGGACTACGAA.

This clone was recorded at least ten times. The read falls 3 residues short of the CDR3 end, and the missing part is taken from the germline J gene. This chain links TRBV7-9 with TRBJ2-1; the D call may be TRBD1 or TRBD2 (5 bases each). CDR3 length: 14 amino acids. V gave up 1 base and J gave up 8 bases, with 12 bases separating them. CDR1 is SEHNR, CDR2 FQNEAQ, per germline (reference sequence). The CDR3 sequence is CASSLGQPRDEQFF. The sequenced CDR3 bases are TGTGCCAGCAGCTTAGGACAGCCGAGGGATGAG.

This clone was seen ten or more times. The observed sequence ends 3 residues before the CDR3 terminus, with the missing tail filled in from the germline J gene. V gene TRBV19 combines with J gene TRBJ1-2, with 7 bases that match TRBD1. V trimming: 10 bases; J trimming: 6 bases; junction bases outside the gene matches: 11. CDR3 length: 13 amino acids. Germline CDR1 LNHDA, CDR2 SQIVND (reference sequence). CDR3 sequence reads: CATTKGTDHGYTF. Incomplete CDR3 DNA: TGTGCCACAACCAAAGGGACAGACCATGGC. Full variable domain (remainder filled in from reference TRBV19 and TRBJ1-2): DGGITQSPKYLFRKEGQNVTLSCEQNLNHDAMYWYRQDPGQGLRLIYYSQIVNDFQKGDIAEGYSVSREKKESFPLTVTSAQKNPTAFYLCATTKGTDHGYTFGSGTRLTVV.

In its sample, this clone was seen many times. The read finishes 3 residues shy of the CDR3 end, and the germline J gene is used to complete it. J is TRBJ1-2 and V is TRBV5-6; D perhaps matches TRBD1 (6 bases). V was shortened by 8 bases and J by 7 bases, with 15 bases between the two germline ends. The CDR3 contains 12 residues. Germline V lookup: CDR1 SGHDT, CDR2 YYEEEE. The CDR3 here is CASQGGFSGYTF. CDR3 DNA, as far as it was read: TGTGCCAGTCAAGGGGGTTTTAGTGGC.

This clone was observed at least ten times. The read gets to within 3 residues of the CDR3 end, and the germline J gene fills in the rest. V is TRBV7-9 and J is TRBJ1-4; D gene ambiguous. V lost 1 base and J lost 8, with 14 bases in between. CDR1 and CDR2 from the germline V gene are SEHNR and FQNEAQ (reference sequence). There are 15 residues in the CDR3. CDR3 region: CASSLESGSEEKLFF. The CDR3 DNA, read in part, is TGTGCCAGCAGCTTAGAATCGGGGTCCGAGGAAAAA.